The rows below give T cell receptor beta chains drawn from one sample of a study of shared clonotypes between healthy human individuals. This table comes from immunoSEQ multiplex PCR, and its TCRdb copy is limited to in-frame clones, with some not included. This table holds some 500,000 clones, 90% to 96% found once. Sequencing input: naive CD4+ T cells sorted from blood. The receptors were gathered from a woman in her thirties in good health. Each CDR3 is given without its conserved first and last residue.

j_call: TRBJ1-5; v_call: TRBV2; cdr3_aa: ASSKLGVQPQH
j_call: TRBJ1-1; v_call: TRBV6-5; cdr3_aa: ASRSEYGTEAF
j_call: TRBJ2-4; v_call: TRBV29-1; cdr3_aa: SVVGAKNIQY
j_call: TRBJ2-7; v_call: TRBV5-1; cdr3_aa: ASSLGDREQY
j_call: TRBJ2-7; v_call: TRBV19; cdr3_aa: ASRDRGLGSYEQY
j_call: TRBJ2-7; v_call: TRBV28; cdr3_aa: ASSWTSVYEQY
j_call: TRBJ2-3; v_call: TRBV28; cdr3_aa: ASSWTGQDTQY
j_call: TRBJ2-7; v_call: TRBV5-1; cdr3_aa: ASTLAGEFNEQY
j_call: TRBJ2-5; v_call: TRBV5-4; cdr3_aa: ASSQGQVQETQY
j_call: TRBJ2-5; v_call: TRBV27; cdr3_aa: ASSFRGETQY
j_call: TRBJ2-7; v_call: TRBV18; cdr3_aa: ASSPPKGAPYEQY
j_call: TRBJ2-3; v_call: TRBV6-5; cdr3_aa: ASSTGGAADTQY